These 18 T cell receptor beta chains share one sample of origin, sequenced in a study of blood T cell repertoires in COVID-19. TCRdb's copy holds only in-frame clones and misses some; the assay was immunoSEQ multiplex PCR. The sample contains about 140,000 clones, more than 75% of which appear only once. Material: peripheral blood. The source is a woman of 80 years or more with acute or convalescent COVID-19.

This chain joins TRBV7-9 and TRBJ2-3, with D possibly being TRBD2 (6 bases). CDR1 and CDR2 from the germline V gene are SEHNR and FQNEAQ (reference sequence). This CDR3 spans 17 amino acids. With 1 base removed from V and 0 bases from J, the gap between germline ends came to 14 bases. The CDR3 protein is CASSLGRGISSTDTQYF. CDR3 in DNA: TGTGCCAGCAGCTTAGGACGGGGGATCTCTAGCACAGATACGCAGTATTTT.

As regards this clone: One end of the junction is discordant with germline, which a read error may explain. J is TRBJ2-7 and V is TRBV10-2, with a tentative D call TRBD2 (5 bases). The CDR3 consists of 12 residues. Germline lookup yields CDR1 WSHSY and CDR2 SAAADI. The DNA for the CDR3 is TGCGCCAGCAGTGAGTGGAGGACGGCTCCCGCCTTC. Amino acid sequence: CASSEWRTAPAF.

This chain connects TRBV11-2 to TRBJ1-1; tentatively, D is TRBD1 (6 bases). The CDR3 contains 14 residues. The ends were cut back, 5 bases at V and 4 bases at J, with 14 bases in the middle. Germline CDR1 reads SGHAT; CDR2 reads FQNNGV. CDR3 protein: CASSPSRGGTEAFF. The CDR3 DNA is TGTGCCAGCAGCCCCTCACGAGGGGGCACTGAAGCTTTCTTT.

The chain couples TRBV18 to TRBJ2-5; possibly TRBD1 for D (5 bases). Germline-derived CDR1 and CDR2 are KGHSH and LQKENI. The germline V and J ends were trimmed by 0 bases and 1 base, with 9 bases remaining between them. The CDR3 covers 15 residues. The CDR3 sequence: CASSPPTGTQETQYF. The CDR3 bases are TGTGCCAGCTCACCACCCACAGGAACCCAAGAGACCCAGTACTTC.

V and J are TRBV20-1 and TRBJ2-1; a possible D gene is TRBD2 (6 bases). From germline, CDR1 is DFQATT and CDR2 SNEGSKA (reference sequence). The CDR3 has 15 amino acids. V was shortened by 3 bases and J by 1 base, with 13 bases between the two germline ends. CDR3 nucleotides: TGCAGTGCTAGTTCGCGGGAAGGATCCTACAATGAGCAGTTCTTC. Translation gives CSASSREGSYNEQFF.

This clone was seen only once. The chain couples TRBV10-3 to TRBJ1-6; 8 nucleotides agree with TRBD1. CDR1 ENHRY and CDR2 SYGVKD come from the germline V gene. V lost 3 bases and J lost 9; bases outside the gene matches: 10. The CDR3 has 16 residues. CDR3 sequence: CAISESQGQGVSPLHF. The CDR3, as DNA: TGTGCCATCAGTGAATCCCAAGGACAGGGCGTTTCACCCCTCCACTTT.

This clone turned up a few times. The J gene is TRBJ2-3, the V gene TRBV13, with D possibly matching TRBD1 (5 bases). The V and J ends lost 4 bases and 7 bases respectively, with 18 bases between them. CDR3 size: 15 residues. Germline V lookup: CDR1 PRHDT, CDR2 FYEKMQ (reference sequence). DNA of the CDR3: TGTGCCAGCAGCTCATTCACTGGGGCGTTGAATACGCAGTATTTT. As protein: CASSSFTGALNTQYF.

Only one count was recorded for this clone. The rearrangement links TRBV6-5 to TRBJ1-3; TRBD1 is a possible D gene (5 bases). The length of the CDR3 is 13 residues. Germline values: CDR1 MNHEY, CDR2 SVGAGI. Deletions cut 7 bases from V and 4 bases from J, with 11 bases between. The DNA of the CDR3 is TGTGCCAGCAATTTCCGGGGGGGAAACACCATATATTTT. Translated: CASNFRGGNTIYF.

V and J are TRBV5-1 and TRBJ1-2; a weak D match, TRBD1 (5 bases). The CDR3 length is 15 residues. V was clipped by 0 bases and J by 4 bases, with 13 bases between them. CDR1 and CDR2 (germline): SGHRS, YFSETQ. The chain's CDR3 is CASSLAGRTSYGYTF. In DNA, the CDR3 is TGCGCCAGCAGCTTGGCCGGCAGGACATCCTATGGCTACACCTTC.

J is TRBJ1-4 and V is TRBV10-2, with unresolved D. Germline assignment: CDR1 WSHSY and CDR2 SAAADI. Trimming took 6 bases from V and 0 from J, leaving 14 bases between them. The CDR3 spans 16 residues. The CDR3 spells CASSEGFLATNEKLFF. CDR3 nucleotide sequence: TGCGCCAGCAGCGAGGGCTTTTTGGCAACTAATGAAAAACTGTTTTTT.

This rearrangement joins TRBV9 to TRBJ1-2; 7 nucleotides agree with TRBD1. Losses at the gene ends were 0 bases for V and 7 bases for J; bases not matched to a gene: 12. CDR3 length: 16 amino acids. Germline V gene lookup returns CDR1 SGDLS and CDR2 YYNGEE. The CDR3 nucleotides are TGTGCCAGCAGCGTAGTAGGAGAGAAGGGGGCGGGTGGCTACACCTTC. Translated: CASSVVGEKGAGGYTF.

The chain uses TRBV7-7 and TRBJ2-1; perhaps TRBD2 as D (6 bases). V lost 4 bases and J 4 bases, leaving 14 bases between the germline ends. The CDR3 spans 15 residues. The V gene's germline CDR1 is SSHAT and CDR2 FNYEAQ (reference sequence). Written as DNA, the CDR3 is TGTGCCAGCAGCTCGGCCGCTAGCGCATACAATGAGCAGTTCTTC. This encodes CASSSAASAYNEQFF.

The gene calls are TRBV29-1 and TRBJ2-3, with 8 bases lining up with TRBD2. Trimming removed 7 bases from V and 3 bases from J; junction bases left unmatched: 9. CDR1 and CDR2 from the germline V gene are SQVTM and ANQGSEA. This CDR3 spans 14 amino acids. The DNA of the CDR3 is TGCAGCGCGCCGGCGGGAGGAACTACAGATACGCAGTATTTT. Its protein product is CSAPAGGTTDTQYF.

This clone has more than one count but fewer than ten. The genes are TRBV6-5 and TRBJ1-1, with D possibly being TRBD1 (6 bases). The CDR3 covers 13 residues. V lost 9 bases and J lost 3, with 14 bases in between. Germline assignment: CDR1 MNHEY and CDR2 SVGAGI. The CDR3 DNA reads as TGTGCCAGTACAGGGTCGGGTGACACTGAAGCTTTCTTT. This encodes CASTGSGDTEAFF.

The chain is built from TRBV19 and TRBJ1-1; D remains ambiguous. From germline, CDR1 is LNHDA and CDR2 SQIVND (reference sequence). The CDR3 runs 13 residues. V shed 5 bases and J shed 3 bases, with 10 bases lying between them. In DNA, the CDR3 is TGTGCCAGTAGTCCCGCGGGTTACACTGAAGCTTTCTTT. Its translation: CASSPAGYTEAFF.

This clone was detected only once. The V and J genes are TRBV7-8 and TRBJ1-6; 11 bases are shared with TRBD1. This CDR3 contains 14 residues. Trimming cost V 6 bases and J 9 bases; bases outside gene matches: 4. Germline CDR1 SGHVS, CDR2 FQNEAQ. The CDR3 spells CASRPDRGLSPLHF. CDR3 bases: TGTGCCAGCAGACCGGACAGGGGGCTTTCACCCCTCCACTTT. The whole variable domain, filled in from reference TRBV7-8 and TRBJ1-6, reads GAGVSQSPRYKVAKRGQDVALRCDPISGHVSLFWYQQALGQGPEFLTYFQNEAQLDKSGLPSDRFFAERPEGSVSTLKIQRTQQEDSAVYLCASRPDRGLSPLHFGNGTRLTVT.

V usage is TRBV15 and J usage is TRBJ1-4, with TRBD1 as a possible D gene (6 bases). V was clipped by 1 base and J by 4 bases, with 25 bases between them. This CDR3 spans 20 amino acids. Germline lookup yields CDR1 LNHNV and CDR2 YYDKDF (reference sequence). CDR3 residues: CATSRVPRQVLWGRNEKLFF. The CDR3, as DNA: TGTGCCACCAGCAGAGTCCCCCGACAGGTCCTCTGGGGGCGTAATGAAAAACTGTTTTTT.

V usage is TRBV5-1 and J usage is TRBJ1-3; 8 bases are a match to TRBD1. CDR3 length equals 14 residues. The V gene's germline CDR1 is SGHRS and CDR2 YFSETQ. The V and J ends lost 5 bases and 8 bases, in that order; junction bases with no gene match: 9. CDR3 in amino acids: CASRTGVSVDTIYF. For the CDR3, the DNA is TGCGCCAGCAGGACAGGGGTTTCTGTCGACACCATATATTTT.